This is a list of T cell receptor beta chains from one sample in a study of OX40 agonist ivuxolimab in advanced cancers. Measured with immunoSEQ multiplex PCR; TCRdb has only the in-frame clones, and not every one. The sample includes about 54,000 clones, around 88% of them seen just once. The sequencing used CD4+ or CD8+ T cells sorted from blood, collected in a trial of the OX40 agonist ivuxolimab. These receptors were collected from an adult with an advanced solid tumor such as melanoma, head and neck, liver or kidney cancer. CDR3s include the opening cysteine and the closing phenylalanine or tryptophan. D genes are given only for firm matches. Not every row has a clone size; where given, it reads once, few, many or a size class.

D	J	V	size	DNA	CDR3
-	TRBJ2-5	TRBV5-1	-	TGCGCCTCCTCTCCCAGTGCGATAAAAGAGACCCAGTACTTC	CASSPSAIKETQYF
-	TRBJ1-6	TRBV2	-	TGTGCCAGCAGGGGGGAGCGGGATTCACCCCTCCACTTT	CASRGERDSPLHF
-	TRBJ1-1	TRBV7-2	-	TGTGCCAGCAGGAAAGGAGGGACGGGGAACACTGAAGCTTTCTTT	CASRKGGTGNTEAFF
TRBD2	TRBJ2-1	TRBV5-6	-	TGTGCCAGCAGCTTGGGGGAACTAGCGGGCATCTACAATGAGCAGTTCTTC	CASSLGELAGIYNEQFF
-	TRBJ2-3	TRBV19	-	TGTGCCAGTTCCCGAGTGGCACCCAGCACAGATACGCAGTATTTT	CASSRVAPSTDTQYF
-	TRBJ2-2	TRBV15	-	TGTGCCACCAGCAGAGATCAGGCAGGGAAGTCCGGGGAGCTGTTTTTT	CATSRDQAGKSGELFF
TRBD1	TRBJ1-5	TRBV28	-	TGTGCCAGCAGGTTTGGGGCCGGGACAGGGGTGGGAAGCAATCAGCCCCAGCATTTT	CASRFGAGTGVGSNQPQHF
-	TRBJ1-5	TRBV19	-	TGTGCCAGTAGTATAGTTCCACCGGTTCGGTCCCAGCATTTT	CASSIVPPVRSQHF
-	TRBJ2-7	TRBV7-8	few	TGTGCCAGCAGGCCCCGGGGACGGACGTCCTACGAGCAGTACTTC	CASRPRGRTSYEQYF
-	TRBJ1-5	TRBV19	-	TGTGCCAGTAGTCTGGTGGGTAGCAATCAGCCCCAGCATTTT	CASSLVGSNQPQHF
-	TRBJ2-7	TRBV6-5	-	TGTGCCAGCAGTTTCGGCGGCTCCGAGCAGTACTTC	CASSFGGSEQYF
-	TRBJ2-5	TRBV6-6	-	TGTGCCAGCAGTCAACGGCAAGAGACCCAGTACTTC	CASSQRQETQYF
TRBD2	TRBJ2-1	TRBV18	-	TGTGCCAGCTCACCACCGTCTAGCGGGGGATCCTACAATGAGCAGTTCTTC	CASSPPSSGGSYNEQFF
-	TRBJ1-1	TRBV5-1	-	TGCGCCAGCAGCCCCGGGGGGGAGTCCACTGAAGCTTTCTTT	CASSPGGESTEAFF
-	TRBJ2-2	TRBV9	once	TGTGCCAGCAGCGTAGCCGAGACCTACACCGGGGAGCTGTTTTTT	CASSVAETYTGELFF
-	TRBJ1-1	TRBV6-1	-	TGTGCCAGCAGTGAAGGATCGGTATTGGGGACTGAAGCTTTCTTT	CASSEGSVLGTEAFF
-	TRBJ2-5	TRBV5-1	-	TGCGCCAGCTCGCCTACTACAGGGAGCGAGACCCAGTACTTC	CASSPTTGSETQYF
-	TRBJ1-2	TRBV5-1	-	TGCGCCAGCAGCCCCGACGCCGCGGGCTATGGCTACACCTTC	CASSPDAAGYGYTF
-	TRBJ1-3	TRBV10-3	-	TGTGCCGTTTCCCCCCAGGGCGTCAACTCTGGAAACACCATATATTTT	CAVSPQGVNSGNTIYF
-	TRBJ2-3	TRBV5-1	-	TGCGCCAGCTCAGGGGTGGATACGCAGTATTTT	CASSGVDTQYF
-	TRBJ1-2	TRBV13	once	TGTGCCAGCAGCTCAGCAGGGGAATTCCACTATGGCTACACCTTC	CASSSAGEFHYGYTF
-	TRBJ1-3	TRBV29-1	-	TGCAGCGTTGTAACAGGGACTGGAAACACCATATATTTT	CSVVTGTGNTIYF
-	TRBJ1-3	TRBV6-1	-	TGTGCCAGCATATTCAGAAGTGGAAACACCATATATTTT	CASIFRSGNTIYF
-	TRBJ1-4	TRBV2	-	TGTGCCACTGAACCGAATCGGGGGGAAAAACTGTTTTTT	CATEPNRGEKLFF
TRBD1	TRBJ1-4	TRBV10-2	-	TGCGCCAGCAGGCGTGGACAGGGTCCTAATGAAAAACTGTTTTTT	CASRRGQGPNEKLFF
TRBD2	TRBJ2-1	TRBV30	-	TGTGCCTGGAGTTCCACGGGGGGGTCAAACTCTCAGTTCTTC	CAWSSTGGSNSQFF
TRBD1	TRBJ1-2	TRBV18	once	TGTGCCAGCTCACCCCTGGGACAGGGGAACTATGGCTACACCTTC	CASSPLGQGNYGYTF
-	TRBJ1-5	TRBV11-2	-	TGTGCCAGCAGCAGGGGACCCGATCAGCCCCAGCATTTT	CASSRGPDQPQHF
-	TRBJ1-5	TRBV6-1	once	TGTGCCAGCAGTGGGGTCCTCAGGGGTATATACCGTCAGCCCCAGCATTTT	CASSGVLRGIYRQPQHF
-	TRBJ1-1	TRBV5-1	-	TGCGCCAGCAGCGAGGGAAACACTGAAGCTTTCTTT	CASSEGNTEAFF
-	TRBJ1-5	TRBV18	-	TGTGCCAGCTCACCTCAGGGAATAAGTCAGCCCCAGCATTTT	CASSPQGISQPQHF
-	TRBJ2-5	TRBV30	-	TGTGCCTGGAGTGGTCCAGGGTCGTCCCGGGAAAGCCAAGAGACCCAGTACTTC	CAWSGPGSSRESQETQYF
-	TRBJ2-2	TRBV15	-	TGTGCCACCAGCAGGGAACAGTCGACCGGGGAGCTGTTTTTT	CATSREQSTGELFF
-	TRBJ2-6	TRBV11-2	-	TGTGCCAGCAGCTTAGATCGGGGCAGGGCTGGGGCCAACGTCCTGACTTTC	CASSLDRGRAGANVLTF
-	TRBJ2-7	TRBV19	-	TGTGCCAGTAGTCCGGGACCCCCTACCTACGAGCAGTACTTC	CASSPGPPTYEQYF
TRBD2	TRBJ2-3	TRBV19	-	TGTGCCAGTAGTAGCGGTAGCGGGGCTAGCACAGATACGCAGTATTTT	CASSSGSGASTDTQYF
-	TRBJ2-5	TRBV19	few	TGTGCCAGTAGGCCCCGGGACGGAACTCGGACCCAGTACTTC	CASRPRDGTRTQYF
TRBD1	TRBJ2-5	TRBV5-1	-	TGCGCCAGCAGCTGGGACAGCGAAGAGACCCAGTACTTC	CASSWDSEETQYF
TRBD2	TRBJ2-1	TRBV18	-	TGTGCCAGCTCACCAGAGCGGGGGGTCTACAATGAGCAGTTCTTC	CASSPERGVYNEQFF
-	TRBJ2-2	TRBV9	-	TGTGCCAGCAGCGCGGATTACGGGGAGCTGTTTTTT	CASSADYGELFF
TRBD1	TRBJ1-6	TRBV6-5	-	TGTGCCAGCAGGCCACCGGGACAGGGGACTTCACCCCTCCACTTT	CASRPPGQGTSPLHF
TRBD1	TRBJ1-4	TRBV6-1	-	TGTGCCAGCAGTGAGAAGGACAGGGTGGCTAATGAAAAACTGTTTTTT	CASSEKDRVANEKLFF
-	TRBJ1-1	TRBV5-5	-	TGTGCCAGCAGCTTGTCAGTTAACACTGAAGCTTTCTTT	CASSLSVNTEAFF
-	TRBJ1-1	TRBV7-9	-	TGTGCCAGCAGCTTAGGCCAGAACACTGAAGCTTTCTTT	CASSLGQNTEAFF
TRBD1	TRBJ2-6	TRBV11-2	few	TGTGCCAGCAGCTTACGGGGACAGGGTCTTTTCTCTGGGGCCAACGTCCTGACTTTC	CASSLRGQGLFSGANVLTF
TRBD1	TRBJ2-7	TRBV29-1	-	TGCAGCGGCGGGACAGGGACTGGAAACGAGCAGTACTTC	CSGGTGTGNEQYF
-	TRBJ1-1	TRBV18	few	TGTGCCAGCTCAAGTGGGGTGAACACTGAAGCTTTCTTT	CASSSGVNTEAFF
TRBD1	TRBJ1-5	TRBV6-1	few	TGTGCCAGCAGTATCACAGGGGGCAATCAGCCCCAGCATTTT	CASSITGGNQPQHF
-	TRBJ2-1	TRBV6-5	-	TGTGCCAGCAGTCCCACTAGGCAGGACAGTCAGTTCTTC	CASSPTRQDSQFF
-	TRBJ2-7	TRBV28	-	TGTGCCAGCATGACAGGCTTAACCTACGAGCAGTACTTC	CASMTGLTYEQYF
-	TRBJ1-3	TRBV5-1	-	TGCGCCAGCAGCTTGGCCGGTACAGGGAGGAAGTCTGGAAACACCATATATTTT	CASSLAGTGRKSGNTIYF
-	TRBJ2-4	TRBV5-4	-	TGTGCCAGCAGCGACACGGAGGGGTTAGCCAAAAACATTCAGTACTTC	CASSDTEGLAKNIQYF
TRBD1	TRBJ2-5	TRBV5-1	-	TGCGCCAGCCGGGACAGGCAAGAGACCCAGTACTTC	CASRDRQETQYF
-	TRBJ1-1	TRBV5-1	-	TGCGCCAGCAGCTTGCGGGGGTCTGACGCTGAAGCTTTCTTT	CASSLRGSDAEAFF
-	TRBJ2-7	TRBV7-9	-	TGTGCCAGCAGCTCGACTAACCCCCCCTACGAGCAGTACTTC	CASSSTNPPYEQYF
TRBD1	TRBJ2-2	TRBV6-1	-	TGTGCCAGCAGTGAGGACAGGGCGGGAACCGGGGAGCTGTTTTTT	CASSEDRAGTGELFF
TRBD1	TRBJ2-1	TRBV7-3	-	TGTGCCAGCAGTTTTGACAGGGCAAATGAGCAGTTCTTC	CASSFDRANEQFF
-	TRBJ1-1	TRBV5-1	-	TGCGCCAGCAAGCCGGGACGGACGAACACTGAAGCTTTCTTT	CASKPGRTNTEAFF
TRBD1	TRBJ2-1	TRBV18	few	TGTGCCAGCTCACCATATTATGGACAGGGGGAGATTTACAATGAGCAGTTCTTC	CASSPYYGQGEIYNEQFF